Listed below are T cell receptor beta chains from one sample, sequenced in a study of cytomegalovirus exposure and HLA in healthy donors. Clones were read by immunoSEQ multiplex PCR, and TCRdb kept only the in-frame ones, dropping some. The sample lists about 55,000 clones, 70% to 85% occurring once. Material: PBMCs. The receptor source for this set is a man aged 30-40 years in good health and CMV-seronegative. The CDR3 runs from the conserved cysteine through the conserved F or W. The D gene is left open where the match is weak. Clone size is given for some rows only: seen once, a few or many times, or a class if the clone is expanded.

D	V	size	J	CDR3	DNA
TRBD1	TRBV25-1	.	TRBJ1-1	CASSAGTGWYTEAFF	TGTGCCAGCAGTGCGGGGACAGGGTGGTACACTGAAGCTTTCTTT
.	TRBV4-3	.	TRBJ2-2	CASSHNREAGELFF	TGCGCCAGCAGCCATAATAGGGAGGCCGGGGAGCTGTTTTTT
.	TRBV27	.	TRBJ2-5	CASSLRGYGETQYF	TGTGCCAGCAGCCTACGAGGGTACGGAGAGACCCAGTACTTC
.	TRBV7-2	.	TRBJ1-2	CASSQDSGSGYTF	TGTGCCAGCAGCCAGGATTCAGGCTCGGGCTACACCTTC
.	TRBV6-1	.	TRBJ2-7	CASGYRGYEQYF	TGTGCCAGCGGATACCGGGGCTACGAGCAGTACTTC
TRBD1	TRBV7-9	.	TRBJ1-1	CASSFSTLLPGGASTEAFF	TGTGCCAGCAGCTTTTCCACTCTACTACCAGGGGGCGCGAGCACTGAAGCTTTCTTT
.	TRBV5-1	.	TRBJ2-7	CASSPTGYEQYF	TGCGCCAGCAGCCCAACGGGTTACGAGCAGTACTTC
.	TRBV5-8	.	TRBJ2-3	CASSLIPGRSTDTQYF	TGTGCCAGCAGCTTGATACCAGGAAGAAGCACAGATACGCAGTATTTT
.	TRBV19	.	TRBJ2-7	CASRNPGALAYEQYF	TGTGCCAGTAGAAACCCAGGGGCCCTAGCCTACGAGCAGTACTTC
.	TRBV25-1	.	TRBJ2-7	CASSDAGTYEQYF	TGTGCCAGCAGTGATGCAGGGACCTACGAGCAGTACTTC
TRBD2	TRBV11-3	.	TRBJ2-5	CASSLMGGGQETQYF	TGTGCCAGCAGCTTAATGGGCGGGGGCCAAGAGACCCAGTACTTC
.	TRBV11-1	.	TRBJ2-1	CASSPSGGSWQFF	TGTGCCAGCAGCCCCTCCGGAGGGAGTTGGCAGTTCTTC
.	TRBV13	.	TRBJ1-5	CASSRGGAGQPQHF	TGTGCCAGCAGCCGAGGGGGGGCAGGGCAGCCCCAGCATTTT
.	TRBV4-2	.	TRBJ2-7	CASSHLLPGVGNNYEQYF	TGTGCCAGCAGCCATCTCCTCCCCGGGGTGGGAAATAATTACGAGCAGTACTTC
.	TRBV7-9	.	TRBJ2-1	CASSSLGQLVDYNEQFF	TGTGCCAGCAGCTCCCTAGGCCAACTAGTAGACTACAATGAGCAGTTCTTC
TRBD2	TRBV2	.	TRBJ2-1	CASSDGGRAPFF	TGTGCCAGCAGTGATGGAGGGAGGGCTCCGTTCTTC
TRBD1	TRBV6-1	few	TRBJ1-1	CASSEYGDRASHTLTSEAFF	TGTGCCAGCAGTGAATATGGGGACAGGGCATCTCATACCCTGACTTCTGAAGCTTTCTTT
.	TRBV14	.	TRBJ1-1	CASSLSIMAGSGNTEAFF	TGTGCCAGCAGTCTCAGTATTATGGCGGGAAGCGGGAACACTGAAGCTTTCTTT
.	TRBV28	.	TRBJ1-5	CATSRNDGGSQPQHF	TGTGCCACCTCGCGCAATGATGGCGGGAGTCAGCCCCAGCATTTT
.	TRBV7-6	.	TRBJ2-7	CASSADTSSYEQYF	TGTGCCAGCAGCGCCGACACGAGCTCCTACGAGCAGTACTTC
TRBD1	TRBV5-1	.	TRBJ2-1	CASSLEQGTYNEQFF	TGCGCCAGCAGCTTGGAACAGGGGACGTACAATGAGCAGTTCTTC
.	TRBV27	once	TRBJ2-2	CASRRNRVNTGELFF	TGTGCCAGCAGGAGAAACAGGGTAAACACCGGGGAGCTGTTTTTT
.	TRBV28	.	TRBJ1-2	CASSLMGSGYTF	TGTGCCAGCAGTTTAATGGGCAGCGGATACACCTTC
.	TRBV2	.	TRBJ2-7	CASRLQGSSYEQYF	TGTGCCAGCAGGTTACAGGGATCGAGCTACGAGCAGTACTTC
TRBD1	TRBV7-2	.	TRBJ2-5	CASSLGGTGKETQYF	TGTGCCAGCAGCTTAGGGGGGACAGGAAAAGAGACCCAGTACTTC
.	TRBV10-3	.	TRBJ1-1	CAIKTTGNTEAFF	TGTGCCATCAAAACAACAGGGAACACTGAAGCTTTCTTT
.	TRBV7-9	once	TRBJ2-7	CASSFLGENRAAEQYF	TGTGCCAGCAGCTTCCTAGGGGAAAACAGGGCGGCCGAGCAGTACTTC
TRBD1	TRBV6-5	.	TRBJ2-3	CASSYGQGGTDTQYF	TGTGCCAGCAGTTACGGCCAGGGGGGCACAGATACGCAGTATTTT
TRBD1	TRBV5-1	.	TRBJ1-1	CASSLGTGAMNTEAFF	TGCGCCAGCAGCTTGGGGACAGGGGCCATGAACACTGAAGCTTTCTTT
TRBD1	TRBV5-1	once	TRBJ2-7	CASSRDRRTYEQYF	TGCGCCAGCAGCAGGGACAGGCGTACCTACGAGCAGTACTTC
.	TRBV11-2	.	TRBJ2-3	CASSPAGGWADTQYF	TGTGCCAGCAGCCCCGCAGGGGGGTGGGCAGATACGCAGTATTTT
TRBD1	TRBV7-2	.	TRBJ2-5	CASSLAASRGRETQYF	TGTGCCAGCAGCTTAGCGGCTTCCAGGGGGAGAGAGACCCAGTACTTC
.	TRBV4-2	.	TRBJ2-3	CASSRGLSTDTQYF	TGTGCCAGCAGCCGGGGACTCAGCACAGATACGCAGTATTTT
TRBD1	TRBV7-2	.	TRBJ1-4	CASSLAFVQGVEKLFF	TGTGCCAGCAGCTTAGCGTTTGTACAGGGGGTTGAAAAACTGTTTTTT
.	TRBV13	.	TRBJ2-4	CASSLYEGPGNIQYF	TGTGCCAGCAGCTTATATGAAGGCCCGGGGAACATTCAGTACTTC
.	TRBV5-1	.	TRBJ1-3	CASSQQDSGNTIYF	TGCGCCAGCAGCCAACAGGACTCTGGAAACACCATATATTTT
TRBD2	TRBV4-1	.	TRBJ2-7	CASSQGLAVSYEQYF	TGCGCCAGCAGCCAAGGACTAGCGGTTTCCTACGAGCAGTACTTC
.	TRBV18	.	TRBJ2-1	CASSPPSAVQGFF	TGTGCCAGCTCACCACCGTCGGCGGTTCAAGGGTTCTTC
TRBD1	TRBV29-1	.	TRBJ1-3	CSFTGTANSGNTIYF	TGCAGCTTTACCGGGACAGCCAACTCTGGAAACACCATATATTTT
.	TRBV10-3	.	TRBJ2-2	CAIRPDGLNTGELFF	TGTGCCATCAGACCTGACGGACTTAACACCGGGGAGCTGTTTTTT
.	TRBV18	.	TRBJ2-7	CASSRQDSYEQYF	TGTGCCAGCTCCCGACAGGACTCCTACGAGCAGTACTTC
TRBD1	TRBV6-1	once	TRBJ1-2	CASSEGYRGLGVWYGYTF	TGTGCCAGCAGTGAAGGTTACAGGGGGCTTGGGGTATGGTATGGCTACACCTTC
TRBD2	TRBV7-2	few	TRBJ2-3	CASSTGPSGVGTDTQYF	TGTGCCAGCAGTACAGGGCCTAGCGGGGTCGGCACAGATACGCAGTATTTT
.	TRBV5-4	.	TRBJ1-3	CASSPSPISGNTIYF	TGTGCCAGCAGCCCAAGCCCGATCTCTGGAAACACCATATATTTT
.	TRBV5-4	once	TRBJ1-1	CASSLGLSNTEAFF	TGTGCCAGCAGCTTGGGCCTATCGAACACTGAAGCTTTCTTT
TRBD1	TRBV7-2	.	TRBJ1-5	CASSSNRGRAQPQHF	TGTGCCAGCAGCTCGAACAGGGGGCGCGCTCAGCCCCAGCATTTT
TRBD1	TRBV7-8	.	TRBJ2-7	CASRWDRGSYEQYF	TGTGCCAGCAGATGGGACAGGGGGTCCTACGAGCAGTACTTC
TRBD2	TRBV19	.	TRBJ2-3	CASSVGLAGGGVADTQYF	TGTGCCAGTAGTGTCGGACTAGCGGGGGGCGGGGTTGCGGATACGCAGTATTTT
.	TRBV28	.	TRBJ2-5	CASSLLETQYF	TGTGCCAGCAGTTTACTAGAGACCCAGTACTTC
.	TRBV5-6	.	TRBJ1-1	CASGPGTNILGAFF	TGTGCCAGCGGGCCCGGGACAAACATACTCGGGGCTTTCTTT
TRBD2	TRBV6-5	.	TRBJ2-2	CASSYRSSGGTGELFF	TGTGCCAGCAGTTACCGATCTAGCGGGGGCACCGGGGAGCTGTTTTTT
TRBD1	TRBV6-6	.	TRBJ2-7	CASRPGQGAREQYF	TGTGCCAGCAGACCGGGACAGGGGGCACGGGAGCAGTACTTC
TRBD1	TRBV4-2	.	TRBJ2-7	CASSQGPGQGRNEQYF	TGTGCCAGCAGCCAAGGGCCGGGACAGGGGCGCAACGAGCAGTACTTC